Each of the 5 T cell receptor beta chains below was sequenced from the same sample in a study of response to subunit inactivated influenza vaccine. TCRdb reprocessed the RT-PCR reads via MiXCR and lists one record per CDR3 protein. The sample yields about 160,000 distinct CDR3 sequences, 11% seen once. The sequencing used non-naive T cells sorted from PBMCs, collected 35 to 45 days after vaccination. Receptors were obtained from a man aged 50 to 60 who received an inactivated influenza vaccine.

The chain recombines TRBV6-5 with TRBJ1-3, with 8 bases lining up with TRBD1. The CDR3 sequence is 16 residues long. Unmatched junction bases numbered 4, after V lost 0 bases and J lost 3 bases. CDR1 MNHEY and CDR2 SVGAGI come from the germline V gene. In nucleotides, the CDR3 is TGTGCCAGCAGTTACTCTTGGACAGGGATTGGAAACACCATATATTTT. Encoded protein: CASSYSWTGIGNTIYF.

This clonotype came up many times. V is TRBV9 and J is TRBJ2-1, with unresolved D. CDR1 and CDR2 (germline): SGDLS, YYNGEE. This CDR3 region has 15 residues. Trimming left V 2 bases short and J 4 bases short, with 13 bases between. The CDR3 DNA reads TGTGCCAGCAGCGTCGGTGGCGGAGCTTACAATGAGCAGTTCTTC. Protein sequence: CASSVGGGAYNEQFF. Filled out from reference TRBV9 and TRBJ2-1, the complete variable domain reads DSGVTQTPKHLITATGQRVTLRCSPRSGDLSVYWYQQSLDQGLQFLIQYYNGEERAKGNILERFSAQQFPDLHSELNLSSLELGDSALYFCASSVGGGAYNEQFFGPGTRLTVL.

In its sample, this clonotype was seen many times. In nucleotides, the CDR3 is TGTGCCAGCAGTGGCACCCGGGCTCAAGAGACCCAGTACTTC. Translating gives CASSGTRAQETQYF. This chain uses TRBV6-1 with TRBJ2-5; D gene ambiguous. The CDR3 covers 14 residues. CDR1 and CDR2 (germline): MNHNS, SASEGT. Trimming removed 4 bases from V and 2 bases from J, with 11 bases in between.

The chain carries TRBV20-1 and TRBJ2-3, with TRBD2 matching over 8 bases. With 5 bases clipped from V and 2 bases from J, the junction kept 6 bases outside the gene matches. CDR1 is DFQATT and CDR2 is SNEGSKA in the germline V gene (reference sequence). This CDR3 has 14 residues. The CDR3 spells CSAALAGYTDTQYF. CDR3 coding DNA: TGCAGTGCTGCTCTAGCGGGCTACACAGATACGCAGTATTTT.

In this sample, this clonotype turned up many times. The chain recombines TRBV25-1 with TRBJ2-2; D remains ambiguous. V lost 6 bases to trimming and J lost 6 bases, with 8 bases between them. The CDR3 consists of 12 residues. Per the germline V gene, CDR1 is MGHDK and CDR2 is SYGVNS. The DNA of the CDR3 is TGTGCCAGCAGCAGGATTTCCGGGGAGCTGTTTTTT. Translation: CASSRISGELFF. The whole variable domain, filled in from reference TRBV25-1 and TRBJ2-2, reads EADIYQTPRYLVIGTGKKITLECSQTMGHDKMYWYQQDPGMELHLIHYSYGVNSTEKGDLSSESTVSRIRTEHFPLTLESARPSHTSQYLCASSRISGELFFGEGSRLTVL.